This passage covers 26 T cell receptor beta chains from one sample sequenced in a study of blood T cell repertoires in COVID-19. The data were produced by immunoSEQ multiplex PCR, yet TCRdb's version contains in-frame clones alone and is incomplete. The sample has 200,000 to 300,000 clones, 70% to 90% seen once; the top ten hold roughly 1.4%. Sample: peripheral blood. These receptors originate from a man older than 75 with acute or convalescent COVID-19.

The V call is TRBV6-5, the J call TRBJ2-7; 7 bases line up with TRBD2. The V segment lost 6 bases and the J segment 4 bases; nucleotides outside the gene matches: 6. Germline values: CDR1 MNHEY, CDR2 SVGAGI. The CDR3 covers 13 residues. CDR3 region: CASSLSGVYEQYF. The CDR3 DNA reads as TGTGCCAGCAGCCTAAGCGGGGTGTACGAGCAGTACTTC.

V gene TRBV24-1 combines with J gene TRBJ2-5; no definite D call. The CDR3 consists of 12 residues. Trimming cost V 3 bases and J 6 bases, with 7 bases left between them. Germline V lookup: CDR1 KGHDR, CDR2 SFDVKD. As DNA, the CDR3 is TGTGCCACCAGTGATCTGAGTCAGACCCAGTACTTC. It yields the protein CATSDLSQTQYF.

The J gene is TRBJ1-5, the V gene TRBV6-2 or TRBV6-3; D perhaps matches TRBD1 (6 bases). Trimming cost V 5 bases and J 1 base, with 9 bases left between them. Germline CDR1 MNHEY, CDR2 SVGEGT. The CDR3 runs to 14 residues. In nucleotides, the CDR3 is TGTGCCAGCAGTAACGGACAGAGCAATCAGCCCCAGCATTTT. As protein: CASSNGQSNQPQHF.

This chain uses TRBV12-3 or TRBV12-4 with TRBJ2-7; D not resolved. The V and J ends lost 3 bases and 5 bases respectively, with 5 bases between them. This CDR3 has 11 amino acids. This CDR3 reads CASSFRDEQYF. The CDR3 DNA reads TGTGCCAGCAGTTTTCGGGACGAGCAGTACTTC.

The CDR3 coding sequence is TGTGCCAGCAGTGAGGAAGGCGGCGTCGGTGAGCAGTTCTTC. Its protein is CASSEEGGVGEQFF. This rearrangement joins TRBV6-4 to TRBJ2-1; D unclear. CDR3 size: 14 residues. Germline assignment: CDR1 MRHNA and CDR2 SNTAGT. V lost 3 bases and J lost 9, with 15 bases in between.

To note about this clone: Other DNA sequences in the same sample also yield this CDR3. This chain uses TRBV24-1 with TRBJ2-2; TRBD1 might be the D (5 bases). The CDR3 consists of 15 residues. CDR1 and CDR2 (germline): KGHDR, SFDVKD. The germline V and J ends were trimmed by 3 bases and 5 bases, with 12 bases remaining between them. CDR3: CATSDPRQGTGELFF. Written as DNA, the CDR3 is TGTGCCACCAGTGATCCCCGTCAGGGTACCGGGGAGCTGTTTTTT.

The chain links TRBV5-1 to TRBJ1-1; D perhaps matches TRBD1 (6 bases). The V end lost 6 bases, the J end lost 0 bases, and 12 bases lay between the germline ends. The CDR3 has 14 amino acids. Germline V CDR1 and CDR2: SGHRS, YFSETQ. CDR3 nucleotide sequence: TGCGCCAGCACCCCGGACAGATTGAACACTGAAGCTTTCTTT. Translating gives CASTPDRLNTEAFF.

The chain joins TRBV9 to TRBJ2-1; perhaps TRBD1 as D (6 bases). V shed 0 bases and J shed 8 bases, with 15 bases lying between them. This CDR3 comprises 15 residues. Germline CDR1 is SGDLS and CDR2 is YYNGEE. The DNA of the CDR3 is TGTGCCAGCAGCGTAGCCGGGACAAGATTCGATGAGCAGTTCTTC. Translation: CASSVAGTRFDEQFF.

This chain joins TRBV5-1 and TRBJ1-2; tentatively, D is TRBD1 (5 bases). Germline CDR1 and CDR2: SGHRS and YFSETQ. Trimming took off 0 bases at V and 3 bases at J, with 9 bases between the two ends. The CDR3 loop spans 14 amino acids. DNA for the CDR3: TGCGCCAGCAGCTTGGAGGGGCAGGACTATGGCTACACCTTC. Protein: CASSLEGQDYGYTF.

The V gene is TRBV4-2, the J gene TRBJ2-5; 12 bases agree with TRBD2. Trimming took 4 bases from V and 5 from J; bases not matched to a gene: 5. Germline CDR1 and CDR2: LGHNA and YNFKEQ. The CDR3 has 15 amino acids. CDR3 loop: CASSLASGGAETQYF. In DNA, the CDR3 is TGTGCCAGCAGCCTGGCTAGCGGGGGGGCCGAGACCCAGTACTTC.

For the CDR3, the DNA is TGTGCCAGCAGCCAAGAGGCACAGCCCACTTACTATGGCTACACCTTC. Translation: CASSQEAQPTYYGYTF. The chain has TRBV4-2 and TRBJ1-2; D unclear. The germline V gene has CDR1 LGHNA and CDR2 YNFKEQ. There are 16 residues in the CDR3. Trimming shortened V by 0 bases and J by 3 bases, and 14 bases separated the two germline ends.

The rearrangement uses TRBV27 and TRBJ1-6; D not resolved. V lost 6 bases to trimming and J lost 8 bases, with 11 bases between them. Looked up from germline, CDR1 is MNHEY and CDR2 is SMNVEV (reference sequence). This CDR3 region has 13 residues. CDR3 in DNA: TGTGCCAGCAGGGAGGGTTCGTATTCACCCCTCCACTTT. Protein product: CASREGSYSPLHF.

As DNA, the CDR3 is TGTGCCAGCAGCTTAGAATGGGGGACAGAAGAGCAGTACTTC. This gives the protein CASSLEWGTEEQYF. The chain joins TRBV7-2 to TRBJ2-7, with 7 bases lining up with TRBD1. Trimming at V came to 1 base and at J to 7 bases, leaving 7 bases not matched to a gene. From germline, CDR1 is SGHTA and CDR2 FQGNSA. The CDR3 is 14 amino acids.

V gene TRBV7-8 combines with J gene TRBJ1-1, with TRBD1 as a possible D gene (6 bases). Looked up from germline, CDR1 is SGHVS and CDR2 is FQNEAQ. V was cut by 0 bases and J by 0 bases, with 11 bases left in between. CDR3 length equals 16 residues. CDR3 in DNA: TGTGCCAGCAGCTTAGCGCTGGGGACACTGAACACTGAAGCTTTCTTT. Translation gives CASSLALGTLNTEAFF.

The rearrangement joins TRBV7-8 to TRBJ1-6; 10 nucleotides align to TRBD1. The V gene's germline CDR1 is SGHVS and CDR2 FQNEAQ. V shed 4 bases and J 2 bases; nucleotides not matched to a gene: 17. The CDR3 is 21 residues long. The CDR3 DNA reads TGTGCCAGCAGCTCTGCCACCGGGACAGGGGCCGCAGGGCCCTATAATTCACCCCTCCACTTT. Its protein product is CASSSATGTGAAGPYNSPLHF.

This chain connects TRBV5-6 to TRBJ2-3; 8 bases are shared with TRBD1. CDR1 and CDR2 from the germline V gene are SGHDT and YYEEEE. This CDR3 contains 15 residues. The ends lost 0 bases at V and 1 base at J; junction bases unmatched: 1. The DNA for the CDR3 is TGTGCCAGCAGCTTGGTGGGACAGGGCACAGATACGCAGTATTTT. Translation: CASSLVGQGTDTQYF.

This chain uses TRBV7-9 with TRBJ2-2; weak D call: TRBD1 (6 bases). This CDR3 has 13 residues. Germline V gives CDR1 SEHNR, CDR2 FQNEAQ (reference sequence). V shed 3 bases and J shed 8 bases, with 10 bases lying between them. The CDR3 DNA follows: TGTGCCAGCAGCTTTCAGGGGATGGGGGAGCTGTTTTTT. It specifies CASSFQGMGELFF.

This rearrangement joins TRBV7-2 to TRBJ2-6; D might be TRBD2 (5 bases). Trimming cost V 5 bases and J 4 bases, with 21 bases left between them. CDR3 length equals 18 residues. Germline V CDR1 and CDR2: SGHTA, FQGNSA. Here the CDR3 reads CASSQRLVSPGGANVLTF. The DNA of the CDR3 is TGTGCCAGCAGCCAAAGGCTAGTGTCCCCGGGGGGGGCCAACGTCCTGACTTTC.

This rearrangement joins TRBV7-9 to TRBJ2-7, with D uncertain. V was pared by 1 base and J by 0 bases, with 7 bases between. This CDR3 spans 14 amino acids. Germline V gene data show CDR1 as SEHNR and CDR2 as FQNEAQ (reference sequence). Here the CDR3 reads CASSLDGSSYEQYF. The DNA for the CDR3 is TGTGCCAGCAGCTTAGATGGCAGCTCCTACGAGCAGTACTTC.

This clone was seen a single time. Different DNA sequences within this sample yield the same CDR3. The chain combines TRBV12-3 or TRBV12-4 with TRBJ1-6; unclear D gene. Trimming cost V 6 bases and J 7 bases, with 10 bases left between them. The CDR3 spans 13 residues. The CDR3 region is CASSPRGNSPLHF. CDR3 nucleotides: TGTGCCAGCAGCCCTCGAGGAAATTCACCCCTCCACTTT.

This chain connects TRBV6-5 to TRBJ1-5; 10 bases fit TRBD1. Germline V gene sequence: CDR1 MNHEY, CDR2 SVGAGI. The CDR3 length is 16 residues. After removal of 4 bases from V and 3 bases from J, the junction contained 6 bases not matched to a gene. The DNA for the CDR3 is TGTGCCAGCAGTTCCGGGACAGGGGACTTCAATCAGCCCCAGCATTTT. This translates into CASSSGTGDFNQPQHF.

The rearrangement uses TRBV5-1 and TRBJ1-2, with no clear D. V was trimmed by 1 base and J by 4 bases, leaving 8 bases between them. The CDR3 is made up of 13 amino acids. Germline values: CDR1 SGHRS, CDR2 YFSETQ. The CDR3 protein is CASSLIDTYGYTF. Here the CDR3 DNA reads TGCGCCAGCAGCTTGATCGACACCTATGGCTACACCTTC.

The gene calls are TRBV5-4 and TRBJ2-7, with D possibly being TRBD2 (6 bases). V was trimmed by 3 bases and J by 3 bases, leaving 13 bases between them. CDR3 length equals 14 residues. The V gene's germline CDR1 is SGHNT and CDR2 YYREEE (reference sequence). CDR3 bases: TGTGCCAGCAGCTCGGGACTCCGGAACTACGAGCAGTACTTC. It translates to CASSSGLRNYEQYF.

The chain uses TRBV7-2 and TRBJ2-3; 8 bases agree with TRBD2. The germline V gene encodes CDR1 SGHTA and CDR2 FQGNSA. The V segment lost 4 bases and the J segment 2 bases; nucleotides outside the gene matches: 5. The CDR3 loop spans 15 amino acids. CDR3 DNA: TGTGCCAGCAGCTCGGGGGGGCGGAACACAGATACGCAGTATTTT. This gives the protein CASSSGGRNTDTQYF.

The chain is built from TRBV27 and TRBJ1-5; TRBD1 is a possible D gene (6 bases). The CDR3 length is 14 residues. Per the germline V gene, CDR1 is MNHEY and CDR2 is SMNVEV (reference sequence). Trimming removed 3 bases at V and 5 bases at J, with 11 bases between. The CDR3 DNA reads TGTGCCAGCAGTTTCAGGGGAACCTATCAGCCCCAGCATTTT. It is translated as CASSFRGTYQPQHF.

The chain has TRBV9 and TRBJ2-3, with TRBD2 identical over 11 bases. After removal of 4 bases from V and 2 bases from J, the junction contained 6 bases not matched to a gene. The CDR3 spans 16 residues. From germline, CDR1 is SGDLS and CDR2 YYNGEE. In DNA, the CDR3 is TGTGCCAGCAGCTCACGACTAGCGGGGACCACAGATACGCAGTATTTT. Encoded protein: CASSSRLAGTTDTQYF.